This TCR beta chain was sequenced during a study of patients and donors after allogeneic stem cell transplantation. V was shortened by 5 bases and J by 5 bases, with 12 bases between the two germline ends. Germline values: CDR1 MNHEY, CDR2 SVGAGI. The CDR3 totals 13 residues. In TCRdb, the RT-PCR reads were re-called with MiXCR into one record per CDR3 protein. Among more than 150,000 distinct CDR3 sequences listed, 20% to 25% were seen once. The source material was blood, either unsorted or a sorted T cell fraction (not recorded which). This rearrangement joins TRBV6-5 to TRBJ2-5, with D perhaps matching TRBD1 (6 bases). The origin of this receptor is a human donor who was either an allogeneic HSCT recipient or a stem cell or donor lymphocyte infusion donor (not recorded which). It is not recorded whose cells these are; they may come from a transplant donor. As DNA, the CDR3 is TGTGCCAGCAGTCAACAGGGTCCGGAGACCCAGTACTTC. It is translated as CASSQQGPETQYF.